This TCR beta chain came from a study of T cell responses to AZD1222 COVID-19 vaccine. The study's findings and limits: Only a handful of individuals given AZD1222 were seropositive at baseline.

With respect to this clone: Its antigen remains unknown.

Clones were read by immunoSEQ multiplex PCR, and TCRdb kept only the in-frame ones, dropping some. The sample consists of about 120,000 clones, about 87% of them appearing once. Trimming stripped 6 bases from V and 3 bases from J, with 6 bases between. Germline V CDR1 and CDR2: ENHRY, SYGVKD. The CDR3 consists of 12 residues. The J gene is TRBJ1-3, the V gene TRBV10-3, with a tentative D call TRBD1 (6 bases). Material: peripheral blood, obtained on day 0 of AZD1222 vaccination. The clonotype was recovered from an adult in good health. The CDR3 sequence: CAIRDSGNTIYF. The DNA for the CDR3 is TGTGCCATCAGGGACAGTGGAAACACCATATATTTT.